These 11 T cell receptor beta chains originate from one sample sequenced in a study of regulatory T cells in long-lasting Graves disease. According to the study, TCR beta libraries were built with iRepertoire HTBI primers and CDR3-region Arm-PCR. TCRdb itself ran the multiplex PCR reads through MiXCR, one entry per CDR3 protein. The table includes about 470,000 distinct CDR3 sequences, less than 25% detected once. Time point denoted: persistent/refractory GD, antithyroid drugs over 5 years with positive TRAb. PBMC-extracted RNA yielded the TCR library. The sequences come from peripheral blood mononuclear cells (PBMCs), collected when the disease was refractory, from a patient treated with antithyroid drugs. Receptors were obtained from a female donor with Graves disease.

This clonotype was detected ten times or more. The chain uses TRBV29-1 and TRBJ1-1; 9 positions agree with TRBD1. In germline, CDR1 is SQVTM, CDR2 ANQGSEA. The CDR3 totals 13 residues. The ends lost 3 bases at V and 6 bases at J; junction bases unmatched: 5. DNA of the CDR3: TGCAGCGTTGACCGGACAGGGGACCCTGAAGCTTTCTTT. This gives the protein CSVDRTGDPEAFF.

With respect to this clonotype: Given a much more abundant clone one base away, this may be a read error. The chain is built from TRBV20-1 and TRBJ1-5; a weak D match, TRBD1 (5 bases). The CDR3 has 15 residues. Germline V gene data show CDR1 as DFQATT and CDR2 as SNEGSKA (reference sequence). In DNA form, the CDR3 reads TGCAGTGCTAGTAGAGGTCAGGGCAGCACTCAGCCCCAGCATTTT. Amino acids: CSASRGQGSTQPQHF.

CDR3 in amino acids: CASSLRTGAYTGELFF. CDR3 bases: TGTGCCAGCAGCCTCCGGACAGGGGCGTACACCGGGGAGCTGTTTTTT. The chain employs TRBV9 and TRBJ2-2, with TRBD1 matching 9 bases. V lost 4 bases and J lost 3; bases outside the gene matches: 7. The CDR3 is 16 residues long. The germline CDR1 and CDR2 sequences are SGDLS and YYNGEE. The whole variable domain, filled in from reference TRBV9 and TRBJ2-2, reads DSGVTQTPKHLITATGQRVTLRCSPRSGDLSVYWYQQSLDQGLQFLIQYYNGEERAKGNILERFSAQQFPDLHSELNLSSLELGDSALYFCASSLRTGAYTGELFFGEGSRLTVL.

This clonotype was observed at least ten times. The V and J genes are TRBV2 and TRBJ1-4; D is undetermined. The CDR3 totals 13 residues. The V gene's germline CDR1 is SNHLY and CDR2 FYNNEI. Trimming shortened V by 6 bases and J by 6 bases, and 11 bases separated the two germline ends. This CDR3 is CASSPSWDEKLFF. The CDR3 coding sequence is TGTGCCAGCAGCCCCTCTTGGGATGAAAAACTGTTTTTT.

In its sample, this clonotype was seen a few times. The V call is TRBV25-1, the J call TRBJ2-7, with a tentative D call TRBD2 (6 bases). Trimming left V 2 bases short and J 2 bases short, with 13 bases between. This CDR3 spans 15 amino acids. Germline CDR1 and CDR2: MGHDK and SYGVNS. CDR3 bases: TGTGCCAGCAGTGAAAGGGCGGGGAAAGCCTACGAGCAGTACTTC. Its translation is CASSERAGKAYEQYF.

DNA for the CDR3: TGTGCCAGCAGCATGCCAGGCGAAAAACTGTTTTTT. Protein product: CASSMPGEKLFF. The chain uses TRBV11-2 and TRBJ1-4; D is uncertain. The CDR3 has 12 residues. The ends were cut back, 5 bases at V and 8 bases at J, with 9 bases in the middle. Germline lookup yields CDR1 SGHAT and CDR2 FQNNGV.

The chain combines TRBV29-1 with TRBJ2-5; D is unclear. The germline gives CDR1 SQVTM, CDR2 ANQGSEA. The germline V and J ends were trimmed by 7 bases and 5 bases, with 17 bases remaining between them. The CDR3 loop spans 13 amino acids. CDR3 residues: CSEKDRGWETQYF. The CDR3 coding sequence is TGCAGCGAGAAGGACCGAGGCTGGGAGACCCAGTACTTC.

The chain uses TRBV20-1 and TRBJ2-5; D gene unclear. CDR3 length equals 12 residues. Germline V lookup: CDR1 DFQATT, CDR2 SNEGSKA (reference sequence). With 1 base removed from V and 12 bases from J, the gap between germline ends came to 15 bases. The CDR3 DNA is TGCAGTGCTAGAGTTAGTCGCGGCCCCGAGTACTTC. It is translated as CSARVSRGPEYF.

CDR3 DNA: TGCGCCAGCAGCTACGGGACTAGAGCCTTGGTGGAGCAGTACTTC. Translating it yields CASSYGTRALVEQYF. This chain uses TRBV5-1 with TRBJ2-7, with 8 bases lining up with TRBD2. Germline loops: CDR1 SGHRS, CDR2 YFSETQ. Trimming took 3 bases from V and 7 from J; bases not matched to a gene: 12. The CDR3 spans 15 residues.

This clonotype has a handful of counts. V is TRBV6-1 and J is TRBJ2-7, with TRBD1 identical over 8 bases. This CDR3 has 15 amino acids. The V gene end was trimmed by 6 bases and the J gene end by 0 bases; junction bases not matched to a gene: 7. The germline CDR1 and CDR2 sequences are MNHNS and SASEGT. CDR3 sequence: CASRTGVLSSYEQYF. DNA of the CDR3: TGTGCCAGCAGGACAGGGGTACTCAGCTCCTACGAGCAGTACTTC.

The chain combines TRBV6-1 with TRBJ2-6; D perhaps matches TRBD2 (6 bases). The V end lost 2 bases, the J end lost 0 bases, and 11 bases lay between the germline ends. In germline, CDR1 is MNHNS, CDR2 SASEGT. This CDR3 region has 17 residues. The CDR3 DNA sequence: TGTGCCAGCAGTGAATTCGCGGGGAGCTCTGGGGCCAACGTCCTGACTTTC. The encoded protein is CASSEFAGSSGANVLTF.